The 9 T cell receptor beta chains below were found in one sample sequenced in a study of cytomegalovirus exposure and HLA in healthy donors. The PCR was carried out with 60 Vbeta primers and 13 Jbeta primers. The protocol was immunoSEQ multiplex PCR, while the TCRdb copy is restricted to in-frame clones and leaves out a portion. The sample gives 120,000 or so clones, 66% of which show up once; about 1.5% is in the top ten. Sample: PBMCs. Receptor source: a man aged 18 to 30 in good health and CMV-seronegative.

CDR3 bases: TGTGCCAGCACCTGGAGGGTTTCGGGCTCAGATACGCAGTATTTT. It codes for CASTWRVSGSDTQYF. The rearrangement uses TRBV27 and TRBJ2-3, with D possibly TRBD2 on 6 matching bases. V lost 7 bases, J lost 4 bases, and 18 bases lay in between. This CDR3 comprises 15 residues. Germline V gene lookup returns CDR1 MNHEY and CDR2 SMNVEV (reference sequence).

J is TRBJ2-7 and V is TRBV4-3, with D perhaps TRBD1 (6 bases). The CDR3 spans 15 residues. Germline CDR1 and CDR2: LGHNA and YSLEER. V lost 1 base, J lost 2 bases, and 12 bases lay in between. The CDR3 sequence: CASSQGEPGAYEQYF. Here the CDR3 DNA reads TGCGCCAGCAGCCAAGGGGAGCCAGGGGCCTACGAGCAGTACTTC.

This clone occurred a few times. This chain joins TRBV14 and TRBJ2-2; 7 bases line up with TRBD1. J gave up 1 base and V 5 bases, and 10 bases lay outside the gene matches. Germline V gene data show CDR1 as SGHDN and CDR2 as FVKESK. The CDR3 sequence is 17 residues long. The CDR3 DNA follows: TGTGCCAGCAGCACCTACAGGGGTAAAGGGAACACCGGGGAGCTGTTTTTT. As protein: CASSTYRGKGNTGELFF.

V gene TRBV30 combines with J gene TRBJ2-7, with D maybe TRBD1 (5 bases). The CDR3 is made up of 13 amino acids. The germline V gene has CDR1 GTSNPN and CDR2 SVGIG (reference sequence). With 2 bases removed from V and 2 bases from J, the gap between germline ends came to 10 bases. The CDR3 DNA reads TGTGCCTGGAGTTGGCCAGGGACCTACGAGCAGTACTTC. Residues: CAWSWPGTYEQYF.

The gene calls are TRBV10-3 and TRBJ2-3, with 12 bases identical to TRBD2. CDR1 is ENHRY and CDR2 is SYGVKD in the germline V gene. The CDR3 is made up of 15 amino acids. Germline trimming cut 6 bases from V and 3 bases from J; bases unmatched to any gene: 4. This chain's CDR3 is CAIRTSGRITDTQYF. For the CDR3, the DNA is TGTGCCATCAGGACTAGCGGGAGAATTACAGATACGCAGTATTTT.

The V and J genes are TRBV5-1 and TRBJ2-3; 8 bases line up with TRBD2. The CDR3 is 15 amino acids. The ends lost 1 base at V and 5 bases at J; junction bases unmatched: 6. Germline lookup yields CDR1 SGHRS and CDR2 YFSETQ. The CDR3, as DNA: TGCGCCAGCAGCTTGCTGGTGGCGGGGGGAGATACGCAGTATTTT. This translates into CASSLLVAGGDTQYF.

The table lists this clone with a few counts. V usage is TRBV4-1 and J usage is TRBJ2-1, with 11 nucleotides matching TRBD2. This CDR3 region has 16 residues. Germline-derived CDR1 and CDR2 are MGHRA and YSYEKL. Trimming at V came to 1 base and at J to 10 bases, leaving 9 bases not matched to a gene. The CDR3 region is CASSQALAGAPTEQFF. The CDR3 DNA reads TGCGCCAGCAGCCAAGCACTAGCGGGGGCCCCGACCGAGCAGTTCTTC.

The chain combines TRBV5-4 with TRBJ2-3, with D tentatively TRBD2 (5 bases). Germline V gene data show CDR1 as SGHNT and CDR2 as YYREEE (reference sequence). This CDR3 has 15 amino acids. V was clipped by 5 bases and J by 4 bases, with 17 bases between them. CDR3 in DNA: TGTGCCAGCAGTTCCGCACGGGGTTCCGCAGATACGCAGTATTTT. Its protein is CASSSARGSADTQYF.

This chain joins TRBV4-3 and TRBJ2-7; 7 bases agree with TRBD1. Trimming removed 3 bases from V and 2 bases from J; junction bases left unmatched: 4. CDR3 length: 14 amino acids. Germline loops: CDR1 LGHNA, CDR2 YSLEER. CDR3 nucleotides: TGCGCCAGCAGCCACCTCGGGACAGCCTACGAGCAGTACTTC. It is translated as CASSHLGTAYEQYF.